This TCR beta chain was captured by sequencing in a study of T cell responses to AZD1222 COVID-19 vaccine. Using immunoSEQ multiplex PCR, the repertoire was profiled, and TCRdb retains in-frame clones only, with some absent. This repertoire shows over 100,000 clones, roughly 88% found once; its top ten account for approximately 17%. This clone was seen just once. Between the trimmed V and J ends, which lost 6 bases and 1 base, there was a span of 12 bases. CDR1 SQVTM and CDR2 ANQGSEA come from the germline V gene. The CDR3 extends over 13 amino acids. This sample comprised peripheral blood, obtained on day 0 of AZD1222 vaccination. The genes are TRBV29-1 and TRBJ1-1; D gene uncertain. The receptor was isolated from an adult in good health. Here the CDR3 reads CSVAHRRNTEAFF. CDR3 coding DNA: TGCAGCGTGGCCCATAGGAGGAACACTGAAGCTTTCTTT. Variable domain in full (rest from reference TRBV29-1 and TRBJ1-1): SAVISQKPSRDICQRGTSLTIQCQVDSQVTMMFWYRQQPGQSLTLIATANQGSEATYESGFVIDKFPISRPNLTFSTLTVSNMSPEDSSIYLCSVAHRRNTEAFFGQGTRLTVV.